The clone carrying this TCR beta chain was recorded at least ten times. RNA transcripts served as the template for amplifying TCR beta CDR3 regions. During a first-round RT-PCR of the TCR CDR3, the HTBI primer set was used. TCRdb processed the multiplex PCR reads anew with MiXCR; each CDR3 protein has one entry. The sample has under 450,000 distinct CDR3 sequences; approximately 12% are singletons. Germline values: CDR1 SNHLY, CDR2 FYNNEI. The CDR3 loop spans 15 amino acids. Trimming took off 3 bases at V and 0 bases at J, with 10 bases between the two ends. The entry originates in a study of T cells in Graves' hyperthyroidism and ophthalmopathy. Not enrolled were patients with uncontrolled infection, other autoimmune disease, pregnancy or lactation. Blood dates from first hyperthyroidism diagnosis, before any ophthalmopathy symptoms.

This chain links TRBV2 with TRBJ2-3; D is uncertain. The sample comprised blood. This sequence originates from a man aged 25-45 years with Graves' hyperthyroidism that later progressed to Graves' ophthalmopathy. The CDR3 DNA sequence: TGTGCCAGCAGTGAGTGGCGCGTTAGCACAGATACGCAGTATTTT. This gives the protein CASSEWRVSTDTQYF. The full variable domain, rest sourced from reference TRBV2 and TRBJ2-3, is EPEVTQTPSHQVTQMGQEVILRCVPISNHLYFYWYRQILGQKVEFLVSFYNNEISEKSEIFDDQFSVERPDGSNFTLKIRSTKLEDSAMYFCASSEWRVSTDTQYFGPGTRLTVL.